Sequencing of this T cell receptor (beta chain) was carried out in a study of shared clonotypes between healthy human individuals. Turning to the study itself: Sampling drew on donors who were a couple of women and three men aged 18 to 49.

As concerns this clone: What it recognizes is unknown.

Only in-frame clones appear in the TCRdb table, and some are missing; sequencing was by immunoSEQ multiplex PCR. The top ten clones hold 0.4% to 0.55% of a sample with over 850,000 clones, around 82% of them seen once. Study-wide findings and caveats: Larger richness was generally estimated for naive than memory subsets. Sample collection involved blood only; tissue repertoires are likely different.

Healthy and HIV-negative, the adult donors had no recent acute infections or vaccinations. This CDR3 has 16 amino acids. V dropped 4 bases and J dropped 3; count of bases not matched to a gene: 8. Per germline, CDR1 SGHRS and CDR2 YFSETQ. This TCR was recovered from a man aged 18 to 30 in good health. Some clones in this sample may be carry-over from other donors' samples. Sample: memory CD4+ T cells from PBMCs. Subset: CD45RA-negative fraction. V is TRBV5-1 and J is TRBJ2-1, with TRBD1 matching over 9 bases. CDR3 protein: CASSTRGTGLYNEQFF. CDR3 DNA sequence: TGCGCCAGCAGCACGAGGGGGACAGGGCTCTACAATGAGCAGTTCTTC.